This record covers a single T cell receptor (beta chain). Naive CD8 populations comprised CD45RO-negative cells positively selected for CCR7, excluding terminally differentiated effector memory CD45RA+ cells. The data are from a study of shared clonotypes between healthy human individuals. The repertoire was sequenced with immunoSEQ multiplex PCR; TCRdb's copy has only in-frame clones and lacks some. Of hundreds of thousands of clones listed, around 95% are singletons. Sequences were obtained from naive CD8+ T cells sorted from blood. The sequence came from a woman aged 30 to 39 in good health.

As DNA, the CDR3 is TGTGCCAGCAGTTCCCCCGGTGGGGGCAGGATGAATAACTATGGCTACACCTTC. It yields the protein CASSSPGGGRMNNYGYTF. This chain links TRBV27 with TRBJ1-2; D perhaps matches TRBD1 (6 bases). Per the germline V gene, CDR1 is MNHEY and CDR2 is SMNVEV (reference sequence). This CDR3 has 18 residues. V shed 4 bases and J shed 1 base, with 22 bases lying between them.